This T cell receptor (beta chain) was captured by sequencing in a study of T cells after yellow fever vaccination. TCRdb passed the 5' RACE reads through MiXCR, listing each CDR3 protein once. Of around 310,000 distinct CDR3 sequences detected, approximately 4.5% appear once; the ten largest clones hold 15% to 20%. The CDR3 has 13 residues. The ends were cut back, 7 bases at V and 2 bases at J, with 11 bases in the middle. In germline, CDR1 is SGHRS, CDR2 YFSETQ. General observations from the study: The booster saw the reappearance of most primary-vaccination clones (nearly 98% CD4, almost 90% CD8). FACS-sorted repertoires could harbor abundant contaminating bulk-population clonotypes.

This clonotype was seen repeatedly, ten times or more. Its target is not known. The TCR was taken from a man aged 18 to 30 who received the YFV17D yellow fever vaccine. Sequenced material: PBMCs, taken 15 days after the yellow fever booster vaccination. The chain links TRBV5-1 to TRBJ2-3; D gene uncertain. The CDR3 region has the DNA TGCGCCAGCTCCCGATCAGACACAGATACGCAGTATTTT. Amino acid sequence: CASSRSDTDTQYF. Drawing the rest from reference TRBV5-1 and TRBJ2-3, the complete variable domain is KAGVTQTPRYLIKTRGQQVTLSCSPISGHRSVSWYQQTPGQGLQFLFEYFSETQRNKGNFPGRFSGRQFSNSRSEMNVSTLELGDSALYLCASSRSDTDTQYFGPGTRLTVL.